This TCR beta chain derives from a study of technical replicates of blood from a few donors. The CDR3 length is 15 residues. Germline assignment: CDR1 SGDLS and CDR2 YYNGEE. Trimming removed 3 bases from V and 0 bases from J, with 13 bases in between. Produced via immunoSEQ multiplex PCR; TCRdb's table is partial and in-frame only. Of approximately 75,000 clones in the sample, roughly 92% were seen once. Sequenced: T cells isolated from PBMCs. This clonotype was obtained from a human donor in good health. The V and J genes are TRBV9 and TRBJ2-7; maybe TRBD1 (7 bases). In nucleotides, the CDR3 is TGTGCCAGCAGCGCCTCGGAGGGGGCCTCCTACGAGCAGTACTTC. Amino acid sequence: CASSASEGASYEQYF.